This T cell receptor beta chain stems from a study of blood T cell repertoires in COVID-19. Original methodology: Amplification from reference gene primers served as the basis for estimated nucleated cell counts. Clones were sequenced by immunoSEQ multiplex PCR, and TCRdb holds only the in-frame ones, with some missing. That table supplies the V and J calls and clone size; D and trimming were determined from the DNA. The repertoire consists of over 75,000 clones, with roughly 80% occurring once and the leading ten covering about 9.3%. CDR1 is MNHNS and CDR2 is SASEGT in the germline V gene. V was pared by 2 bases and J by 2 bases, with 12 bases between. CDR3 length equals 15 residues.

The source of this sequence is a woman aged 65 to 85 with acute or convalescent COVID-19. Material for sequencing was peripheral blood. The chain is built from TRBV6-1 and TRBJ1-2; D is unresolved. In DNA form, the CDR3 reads TGTGCCAGCAGTGAAATGTGGGGAGAGAACTATGGCTACACCTTC. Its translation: CASSEMWGENYGYTF.